These T cell receptor beta chains were read from a single sample in a study of Graves' ophthalmopathy and Graves' hyperthyroidism. TCRdb recomputed calls from the multiplex PCR reads with MiXCR, one row per CDR3 protein. The sample contains a few hundred thousand distinct CDR3 sequences, roughly 17% of which appear only once. The sequenced material came from peripheral blood. The origin of the receptors is an adult woman with stable Graves' hyperthyroidism. The CDR3 runs from the conserved cysteine through the conserved F or W. Fields, in order: J gene, clone size, D gene, V gene, CDR3 protein, CDR3 DNA. A D gene is named only where the DNA matches it firmly. Clone size, where shown, is once, few, many, or a class for clones that have expanded.

J: TRBJ2-7; size: many; D: .; V: TRBV9; CDR3: CASSAHTAPYEQYF; DNA: TGTGCCAGCAGCGCCCACACTGCCCCCTACGAGCAGTACTTC
J: TRBJ1-1; size: many; D: .; V: TRBV27; CDR3: CATKSLQLTEAFF; DNA: TGTGCCACCAAGAGTCTACAGCTCACTGAAGCTTTCTTT
J: TRBJ2-7; size: many; D: TRBD2; V: TRBV28; CDR3: CASSTIFGLALEQYF; DNA: TGTGCCAGCAGCACCATCTTTGGACTAGCTCTAGAGCAGTACTTC
J: TRBJ2-5; size: many; D: .; V: TRBV6-2/TRBV6-3; CDR3: CATMGAGLRGTQYF; DNA: TGTGCCACCATGGGGGCTGGCCTAAGAGGGACCCAGTACTTC
J: TRBJ2-5; size: many; D: .; V: TRBV18; CDR3: CASSPPPRAGETQYF; DNA: TGTGCCAGCTCACCACCCCCGCGGGCGGGAGAGACCCAGTACTTC
J: TRBJ2-4; size: many; D: TRBD2; V: TRBV6-2/TRBV6-3; CDR3: CASSYSRLAGGQNIKYF; DNA: TGTGCCAGCAGTTACTCGAGACTAGCGGGGGGACAAAACATTAAGTACTTC
J: TRBJ1-2; size: many; D: TRBD1; V: TRBV27; CDR3: CASSMGRGRDGYTF; DNA: TGTGCCAGCAGTATGGGCAGGGGGCGGGATGGCTACACCTTC
J: TRBJ1-1; size: many; D: .; V: TRBV29-1; CDR3: CSGRRETEAFF; DNA: TGCAGCGGTCGGCGGGAGACTGAAGCTTTCTTT
J: TRBJ2-5; size: many; D: TRBD1; V: TRBV27; CDR3: CASSLSSDRVISVETQYF; DNA: TGTGCCAGCAGTTTATCATCGGACAGGGTAATTTCGGTTGAGACCCAGTACTTC
J: TRBJ1-5; size: .; D: TRBD1; V: TRBV20-1; CDR3: CSARRDRVKQPQHF; DNA: TGCAGTGCTAGACGGGACAGGGTTAAACAGCCCCAGCATTTT
J: TRBJ2-7; size: many; D: .; V: TRBV10-3; CDR3: CAISESMYEQYF; DNA: TGTGCCATCAGTGAGTCGATGTACGAGCAGTACTTC
J: TRBJ2-5; size: many; D: .; V: TRBV15; CDR3: CATSRDRDKYLTQEAQYF; DNA: TGTGCCACCAGCAGAGACCGGGACAAATACTTAACACAAGAGGCCCAGTACTTC
J: TRBJ2-7; size: many; D: TRBD2; V: TRBV27; CDR3: CASSLSPAKAGVPYEQYF; DNA: TGTGCCAGCAGTTTATCTCCGGCAAAAGCGGGAGTCCCCTACGAGCAGTACTTC
J: TRBJ2-3; size: .; D: .; V: TRBV6-2/TRBV6-3; CDR3: CASRPDSKLSTDTQYF; DNA: TGTGCCAGCAGACCGGACAGTAAACTAAGCACAGATACGCAGTATTTT
J: TRBJ2-2; size: .; D: TRBD2; V: TRBV5-1; CDR3: CASSLVLTSGPGELFF; DNA: TGCGCCAGCAGCTTGGTTTTGACTAGCGGGCCCGGGGAGCTGTTTTTT
J: TRBJ2-7; size: few; D: TRBD1; V: TRBV4-1; CDR3: CASSRTAGTGAREQYF; DNA: TGCGCCAGCAGCCGAACCGCCGGGACAGGGGCGCGTGAGCAGTACTTC
J: TRBJ1-2; size: many; D: TRBD1; V: TRBV5-1; CDR3: CASSFDRGRDGYTF; DNA: TGCGCCAGCAGCTTCGACAGGGGTAGAGATGGCTACACCTTC
J: TRBJ1-3; size: many; D: .; V: TRBV12-3/TRBV12-4; CDR3: CASRDGSSGNTIYF; DNA: TGTGCCAGCCGGGACGGATCCTCTGGAAACACCATATATTTT
J: TRBJ2-2; size: many; D: TRBD2; V: TRBV20-1; CDR3: CSARGLAGGTGELFF; DNA: TGCAGTGCTAGAGGACTAGCGGGAGGAACCGGGGAGCTGTTTTTT
J: TRBJ2-7; size: many; D: .; V: TRBV6-1; CDR3: CASSGQSSYEQYF; DNA: TGTGCCAGCAGTGGACAAAGCTCCTACGAGCAGTACTTC
J: TRBJ2-7; size: many; D: .; V: TRBV7-8; CDR3: CASSEQGLPYEQYF; DNA: TGTGCCAGCAGCGAGCAGGGGTTACCCTACGAGCAGTACTTC
J: TRBJ2-2; size: many; D: TRBD2; V: TRBV6-1; CDR3: CASSHGTSGNTGELFF; DNA: TGTGCCAGCAGTCATGGGACTAGCGGGAACACCGGGGAGCTGTTTTTT
J: TRBJ2-7; size: many; D: .; V: TRBV4-2; CDR3: CASSQELRGLGEQYF; DNA: TGTGCCAGCAGCCAAGAACTCAGAGGTCTCGGCGAGCAGTACTTC
J: TRBJ2-7; size: many; D: TRBD2; V: TRBV6-1; CDR3: CASREGLAGYEQYF; DNA: TGTGCCAGCAGAGAAGGACTAGCGGGCTACGAGCAGTACTTC
J: TRBJ2-2; size: many; D: .; V: TRBV10-3; CDR3: CAIRRDTLPRELFF; DNA: TGTGCCATCAGACGTGACACCCTCCCCCGGGAGCTGTTTTTT
J: TRBJ1-2; size: few; D: .; V: TRBV5-1; CDR3: CASSLDSHTNYGYTF; DNA: TGCGCCAGCAGCTTGGACAGCCACACTAACTATGGCTACACCTTC
J: TRBJ2-3; size: few; D: .; V: TRBV28; CDR3: CASSPRDIDTQYF; DNA: TGTGCCAGCAGCCCCCGGGATATAGATACGCAGTATTTT